Below, 6 T cell receptor beta chains from the same sample are listed, as sequenced in a study of T cell changes during pregnancy in multiple sclerosis (dated by TCRdb to between 2017 and 2020). Library construction relied on the immunoSEQ multiplex PCR assay. TCRdb holds this immuneACCESS table with in-frame rearrangements only. Some clones are missing; in checked studies, unresolved V genes explain under half, and the rest has no known cause. The sample table shows around 35,000 clones, and 90% are seen once. Jointly, the top ten make up 4.5% to 5.5% of the sample. Sequenced here: CD8+ T cells from peripheral blood mononuclear cells, sampled after pregnancy. These receptors all come from a female donor with multiple sclerosis, enrolled in a pregnancy study.

This clone has only one observation. The rearrangement links TRBV9 to TRBJ2-3, with D perhaps matching TRBD1 (5 bases). The CDR3 has 16 residues. With 0 bases removed from V and 3 bases from J, the gap between germline ends came to 14 bases. The germline V gene has CDR1 SGDLS and CDR2 YYNGEE. The CDR3 sequence is CASSVGDEGVTDTQYF. In DNA form, the CDR3 reads TGTGCCAGCAGCGTAGGAGATGAAGGGGTTACAGATACGCAGTATTTT.

The chain is built from TRBV11-3 and TRBJ2-7; 14 bases line up with TRBD2. Germline values: CDR1 SGHNT, CDR2 YENEEA. Trimming at V came to 3 bases and at J to 6 bases, leaving 10 bases not matched to a gene. The CDR3 contains 17 residues. The CDR3 DNA reads as TGTGCCAGCAGCTTGGGGACTAGCGGGGGAGTCGGGGCCGAGCAGTACTTC. This translates into CASSLGTSGGVGAEQYF.

This chain links TRBV27 with TRBJ1-2; 8 nucleotides line up with TRBD1. The CDR3 extends over 15 amino acids. After removal of 1 base from V and 6 bases from J, the junction contained 7 bases not matched to a gene. Germline assignment: CDR1 MNHEY and CDR2 SMNVEV (reference sequence). CDR3 bases: TGTGCCAGCAGTTTATGGTCAGGGGGCGAGGATGGCTACACCTTC. The encoded protein is CASSLWSGGEDGYTF.

The rearrangement joins TRBV6-4 to TRBJ2-1, with 8 bases lining up with TRBD2. The junction had 7 bases not matched to a gene; V was cut back by 3 bases and J by 9 bases. Germline V gene sequence: CDR1 MRHNA, CDR2 SNTAGT. This CDR3 region has 14 residues. As DNA, the CDR3 is TGTGCCAGCAGTGAAAAAGCGGGGGAAAGTGAGCAGTTCTTC. This sequence encodes CASSEKAGESEQFF.

The chain carries TRBV7-9 and TRBJ1-1, with 12 bases lining up with TRBD1. V shed 8 bases and J 7 bases; nucleotides not matched to a gene: 8. The CDR3 runs to 14 residues. The germline V gene encodes CDR1 SEHNR and CDR2 FQNEAQ (reference sequence). The CDR3 here is CASRAGTGGVEAFF. CDR3 in DNA: TGTGCCAGCCGCGCCGGGACAGGGGGCGTTGAAGCTTTCTTT. Based on the CDR3 plus reference TRBV7-9 and TRBJ1-1, the full variable domain is DTGVSQNPRHKITKRGQNVTFRCDPISEHNRLYWYRQTLGQGPEFLTYFQNEAQLEKSRLLSDRFSAERPKGSFSTLEIQRTEQGDSAMYLCASRAGTGGVEAFFGQGTRLTVV.

CDR3 in amino acids: CASSQDRGDIYGYTF. CDR3 coding DNA: TGCGCCAGCAGCCAAGATCGGGGGGACATCTATGGCTACACCTTC. The rearrangement uses TRBV4-3 and TRBJ1-2, with D tentatively TRBD1 (6 bases). Between the trimmed V and J ends, which lost 0 bases and 4 bases, there was a span of 12 bases. The germline CDR1 and CDR2 sequences are LGHNA and YSLEER. This CDR3 has 15 amino acids.